This T cell receptor beta chain originates from a study of T cell responses to AZD1222 COVID-19 vaccine (dated by TCRdb to the early 2020s). For context, the study as a whole: A total of 233 trial participants underwent TCR sequencing, of whom around 200 received two doses of AZD1222 and about 26 received two doses of the MenACWY control vaccine. Trial participants were enrolled by age into 18-55, 56-69 and 70-plus year subgroups, with roughly 160, 29 and 62 TCR-sequenced participants respectively. What the study reported, not specific to this receptor: A significant rise in spike-specific TCR breadth and depth was observed after two AZD1222 doses relative to day 0 and relative to MenACWY recipients. Epitopes outside the regions mutated in the B.1.351 and B.1.1.7 variants were reportedly recognized by nearly half of the unique spike-specific TCRs. In the small 56-69-year group, the increase in depth fell short of significance, most likely because of low power. CD4 TCRs associated with the vaccine covered the entire spike protein, and the dominant responses were in regions 160-218 and 743-854. No day 14 peak-response samples were available, so repertoires were characterized only after the peak T cell response. Only a handful of AZD1222 recipients were SARS-CoV-2 seropositive at baseline, limiting conclusions about previously exposed vaccinees. Most participants were white British and females outnumbered males, and the authors suggested that clonal diversity may have been underestimated.

The time point label of this sample denotes: about 28 days (+/-7) after the second vaccine dose. AZD1222 recipients whose second dose came at about 4 weeks and those whose second dose came at about 12 weeks were combined into one group, since spike-specific TCR depth and breadth did not differ between the two schedules. Vaccinee samples were obtained from the UK trials COV001 and COV002, which included a single-blind randomized controlled phase 2/3 trial of AZD1222 (ChAdOx1 nCoV-19) in healthy adults. For TCRbeta chain sequencing, PBMC samples were collected from trial participants at day 0 and at day 28 after the second dose. On this clone itself: Its antigen is currently not known. The record has no base qualities; no much larger clone is one base away.

The CDR3 has 14 amino acids, counting the end cysteine and phenylalanine. Only the CDR3 DNA stays, 42 bases, in frame from base 1. At the junction V is shortened by 4 bases and J by 6 bases, with 17 bases in between. CDR1 and CDR2, looked up from the germline V gene (reference sequence), are SGHNT and YYREEE. The CDR3 regions of human TCRbeta chains were analyzed by immunosequencing. The published analysis was carried out like this. Repertoire TCRs were checked for matches against a reference library of SARS-CoV-2-specific TCRs that had been generated using the MIRA antigen-specificity platform. Breadth was defined as the fraction of unique TCRs that were SARS-CoV-2-associated, and depth was defined as the fraction of total T cells that were SARS-CoV-2-associated. Using the MIRA data, every spike-specific TCR was mapped to the spike region that the TCR reacted to and assigned to either a CD4 or a CD8 class. Log10-transformed breadth and depth values were compared by one-way ANOVA with Sidak's multiple comparisons tests. TCRdb took over this immuneACCESS table, retaining in-frame rearrangements with V and J assigned. Such tables are incomplete; in checked studies, under half of the missing clones stem from an unresolved V gene, and the remainder is unexplained. The V and J calls and clone size were taken over from that table, and D and trimming were inferred from the DNA. This sample is represented by about 120,000 clones; around 90% of them were singletons. Just over 2.5% of the sample is held by the ten biggest clonotypes.

This material consisted of peripheral blood, taken 28 days after the second AZD1222 dose. The rearranged chain carries TRBV5-4 and TRBJ2-7; perhaps TRBD2 is the D gene, with 7 bases matching. The sequence was collected from an adult who received the AZD1222 COVID-19 vaccine. The CDR3 has the sequence CASSVGGPVVEQYF. The bases read TGTGCCAGCAGCGTGGGGGGGCCGGTTGTCGAGCAGTACTTC.